This T cell receptor beta chain was sequenced in a study of shared clonotypes between healthy human individuals. Overall study findings and caveats: Lower generation probabilities were found for non-shared clonotypes than for those shared by all four donors.

The study enrolled healthy HIV-negative adults without recent acute infections or vaccinations as donors. Every donor was a Caucasian adult from Nashville, Tennessee. Division of CD4+ cells produced a CD45RA+ naive subset and a CD45RA-negative memory subset. To note about this clone: As yet, its antigen is unknown.

Using immunoSEQ multiplex PCR, the repertoire was profiled, and TCRdb retains in-frame clones only, with some absent. The table has approximately 530,000 clones, 96% seen once. This CDR3 is built from 15 residues. Germline CDR1 KGHSY, CDR2 FQNENV. V was clipped by 0 bases and J by 3 bases, with 9 bases between them. The clonotype comes from a woman aged 25 to 39 in good health. The chain is built from TRBV16 and TRBJ2-1; TRBD2 might be the D (5 bases). Sequenced: naive CD4+ T cells sorted from blood. Subset in this sample: CD45RA+ positively selected. The chain's CDR3 is CASSQSSADYNEQFF. The CDR3 region has the DNA TGTGCCAGCAGCCAATCTAGCGCGGACTACAATGAGCAGTTCTTC.